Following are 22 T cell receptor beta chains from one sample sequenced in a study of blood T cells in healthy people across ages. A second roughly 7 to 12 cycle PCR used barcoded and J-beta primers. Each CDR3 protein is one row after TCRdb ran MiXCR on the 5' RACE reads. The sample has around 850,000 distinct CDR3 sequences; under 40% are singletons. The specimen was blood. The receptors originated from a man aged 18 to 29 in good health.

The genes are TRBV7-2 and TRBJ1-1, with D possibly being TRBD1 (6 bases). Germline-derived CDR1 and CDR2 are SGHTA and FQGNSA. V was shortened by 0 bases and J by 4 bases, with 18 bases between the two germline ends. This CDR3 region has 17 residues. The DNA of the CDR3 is TGTGCCAGCAGCTTAGCGCTAAGGGGGGCGAGGGTCACTGAAGCTTTCTTT. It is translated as CASSLALRGARVTEAFF.

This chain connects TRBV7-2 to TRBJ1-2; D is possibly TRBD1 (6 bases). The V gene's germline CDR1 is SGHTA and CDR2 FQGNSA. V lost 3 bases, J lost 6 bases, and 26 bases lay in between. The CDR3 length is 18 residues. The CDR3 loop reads CASSFRGGAGGDVDGYTF. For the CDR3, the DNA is TGTGCCAGCAGCTTCCGAGGGGGTGCGGGGGGCGACGTAGATGGCTACACCTTC.

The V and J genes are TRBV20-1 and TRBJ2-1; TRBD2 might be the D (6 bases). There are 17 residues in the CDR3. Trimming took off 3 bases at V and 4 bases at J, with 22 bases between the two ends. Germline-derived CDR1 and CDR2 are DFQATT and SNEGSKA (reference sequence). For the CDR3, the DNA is TGCAGTGCTAGTCCGCCCCGGGTTCTAGCGCATTACAATGAGCAGTTCTTC. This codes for CSASPPRVLAHYNEQFF.

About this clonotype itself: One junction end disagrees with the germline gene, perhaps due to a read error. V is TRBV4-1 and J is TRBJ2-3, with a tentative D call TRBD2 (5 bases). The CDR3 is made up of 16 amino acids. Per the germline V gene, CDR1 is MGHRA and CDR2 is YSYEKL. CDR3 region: CASSRLGYSSTDTLYF. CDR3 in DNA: TGCGCCAGCAGCCGCCTGGGGTACTCTAGCACAGATACGCTGTATTTT.

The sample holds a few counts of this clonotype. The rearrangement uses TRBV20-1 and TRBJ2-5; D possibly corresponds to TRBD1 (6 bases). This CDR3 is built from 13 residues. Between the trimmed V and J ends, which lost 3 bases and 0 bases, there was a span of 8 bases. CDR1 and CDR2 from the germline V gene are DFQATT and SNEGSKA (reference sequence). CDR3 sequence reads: CSARTGYQETQYF. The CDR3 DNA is TGCAGTGCTAGGACAGGATACCAAGAGACCCAGTACTTC.

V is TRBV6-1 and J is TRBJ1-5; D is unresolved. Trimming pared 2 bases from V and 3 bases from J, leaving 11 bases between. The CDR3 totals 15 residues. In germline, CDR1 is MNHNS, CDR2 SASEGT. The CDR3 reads CASSESAGNNQPQHF. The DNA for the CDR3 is TGTGCCAGCAGTGAATCTGCGGGTAACAATCAGCCCCAGCATTTT.

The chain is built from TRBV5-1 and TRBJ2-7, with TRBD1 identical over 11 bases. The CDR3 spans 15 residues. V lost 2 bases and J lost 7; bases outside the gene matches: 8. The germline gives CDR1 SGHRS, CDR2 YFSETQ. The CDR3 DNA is TGCGCCAGCAGCTTCGGGGACAGGGGGGGCAATGAGCAGTACTTC. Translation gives CASSFGDRGGNEQYF.

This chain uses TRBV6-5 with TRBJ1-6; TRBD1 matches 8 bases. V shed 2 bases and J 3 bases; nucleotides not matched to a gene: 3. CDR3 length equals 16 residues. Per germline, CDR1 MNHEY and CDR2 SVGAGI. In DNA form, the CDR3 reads TGTGCCAGCAGTTACGGACAGGGTGTCTATAATTCACCCCTCCACTTT. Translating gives CASSYGQGVYNSPLHF.

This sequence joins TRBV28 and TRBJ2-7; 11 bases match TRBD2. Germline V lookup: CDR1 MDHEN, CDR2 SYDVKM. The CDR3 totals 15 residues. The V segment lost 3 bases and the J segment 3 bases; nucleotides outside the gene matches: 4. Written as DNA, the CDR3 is TGTGCCAGCAGTTTGACTAGCGGGGAATACTACGAGCAGTACTTC. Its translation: CASSLTSGEYYEQYF.

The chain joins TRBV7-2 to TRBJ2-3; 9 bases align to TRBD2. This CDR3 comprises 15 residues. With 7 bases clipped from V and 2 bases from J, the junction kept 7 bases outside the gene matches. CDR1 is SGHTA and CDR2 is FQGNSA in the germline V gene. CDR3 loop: CASMRGGSNTDTQYF. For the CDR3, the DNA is TGTGCCAGCATGCGGGGGGGCTCGAACACAGATACGCAGTATTTT. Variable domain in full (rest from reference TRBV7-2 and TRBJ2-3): GAGVSQSPSNKVTEKGKDVELRCDPISGHTALYWYRQSLGQGLEFLIYFQGNSAPDKSGLPSDRFSAERTGGSVSTLTIQRTQQEDSAVYLCASMRGGSNTDTQYFGPGTRLTVL.

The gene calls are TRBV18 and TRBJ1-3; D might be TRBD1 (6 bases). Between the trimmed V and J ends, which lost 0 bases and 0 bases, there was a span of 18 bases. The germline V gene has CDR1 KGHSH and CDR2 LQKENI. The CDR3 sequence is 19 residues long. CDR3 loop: CASSPPEYRAAISGNTIYF. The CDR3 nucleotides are TGTGCCAGCTCACCACCGGAGTACAGGGCCGCAATCTCTGGAAACACCATATATTTT.

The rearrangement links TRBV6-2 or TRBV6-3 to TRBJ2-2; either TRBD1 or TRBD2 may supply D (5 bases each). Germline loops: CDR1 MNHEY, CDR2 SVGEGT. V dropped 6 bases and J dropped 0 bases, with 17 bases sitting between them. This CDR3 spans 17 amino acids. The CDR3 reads CASRKGTLATNTGELFF. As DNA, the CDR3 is TGTGCCAGCAGGAAGGGGACGCTAGCTACGAACACCGGGGAGCTGTTTTTT.

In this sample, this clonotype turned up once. The CDR3 coding sequence is TGTGCCACCATTGCAGGTTTGGATACGCAGTATTTT. It translates to CATIAGLDTQYF. V gene TRBV24-1 combines with J gene TRBJ2-3; D call uncertain. The ends were cut back, 8 bases at V and 6 bases at J, with 11 bases in the middle. CDR1 KGHDR and CDR2 SFDVKD come from the germline V gene. The CDR3 sequence is 12 residues long.

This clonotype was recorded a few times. As DNA, the CDR3 is TGCAGTGCCAACACTTTACCACAGGGGACTGTGGAAAAACTGTTTTTT. Its protein product is CSANTLPQGTVEKLFF. The rearrangement links TRBV20-1 to TRBJ1-4, with TRBD1 matching over 7 bases. Germline CDR1 reads DFQATT; CDR2 reads SNEGSKA (reference sequence). With V trimmed by 6 bases and J by 8 bases, 18 bases remained unmatched. The CDR3 covers 16 residues.

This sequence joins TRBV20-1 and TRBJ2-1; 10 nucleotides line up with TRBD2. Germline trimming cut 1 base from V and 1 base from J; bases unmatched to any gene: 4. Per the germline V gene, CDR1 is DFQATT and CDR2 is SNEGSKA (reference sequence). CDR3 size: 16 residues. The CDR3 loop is CSARVASGGSYNEQFF. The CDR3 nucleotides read TGCAGTGCTAGAGTGGCTAGCGGGGGATCCTACAATGAGCAGTTCTTC.

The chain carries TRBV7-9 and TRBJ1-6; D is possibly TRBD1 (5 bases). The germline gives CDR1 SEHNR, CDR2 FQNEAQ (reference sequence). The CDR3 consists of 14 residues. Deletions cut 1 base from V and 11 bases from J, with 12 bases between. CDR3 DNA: TGTGCCAGCAGCTTAGGGCTGGGGACCCCACCCCTCCACTTT. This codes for CASSLGLGTPPLHF. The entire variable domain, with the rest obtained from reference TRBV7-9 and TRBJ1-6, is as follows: DTGVSQNPRHKITKRGQNVTFRCDPISEHNRLYWYRQTLGQGPEFLTYFQNEAQLEKSRLLSDRFSAERPKGSFSTLEIQRTEQGDSAMYLCASSLGLGTPPLHFGNGTRLTVT.

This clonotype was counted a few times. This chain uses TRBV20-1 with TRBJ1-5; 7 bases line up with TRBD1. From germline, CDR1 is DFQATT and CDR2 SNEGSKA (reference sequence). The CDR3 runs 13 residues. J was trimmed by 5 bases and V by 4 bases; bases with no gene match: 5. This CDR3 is CSAIPGQDQPQHF. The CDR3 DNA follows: TGCAGTGCTATACCAGGACAGGATCAGCCCCAGCATTTT.

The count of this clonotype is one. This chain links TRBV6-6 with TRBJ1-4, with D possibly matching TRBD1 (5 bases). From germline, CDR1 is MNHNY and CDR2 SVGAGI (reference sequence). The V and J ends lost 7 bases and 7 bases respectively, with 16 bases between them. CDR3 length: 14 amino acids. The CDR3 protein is CASTPRDGGEKLFF. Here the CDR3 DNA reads TGTGCCAGCACCCCCAGGGATGGAGGTGAAAAACTGTTTTTT.

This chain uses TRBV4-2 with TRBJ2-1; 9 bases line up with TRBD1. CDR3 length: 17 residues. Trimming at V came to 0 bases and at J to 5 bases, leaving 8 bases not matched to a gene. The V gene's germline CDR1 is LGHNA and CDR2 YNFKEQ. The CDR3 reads CASSQEGTGTGNNEQFF. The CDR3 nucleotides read TGTGCCAGCAGCCAAGAGGGCACCGGGACAGGGAACAATGAGCAGTTCTTC.

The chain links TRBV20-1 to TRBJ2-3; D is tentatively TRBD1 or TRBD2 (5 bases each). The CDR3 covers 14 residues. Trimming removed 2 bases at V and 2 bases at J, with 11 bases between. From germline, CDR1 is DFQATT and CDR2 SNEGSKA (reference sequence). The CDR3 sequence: CSARPTGTTDTQYF. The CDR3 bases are TGCAGTGCTAGACCGACCGGGACCACAGATACGCAGTATTTT.

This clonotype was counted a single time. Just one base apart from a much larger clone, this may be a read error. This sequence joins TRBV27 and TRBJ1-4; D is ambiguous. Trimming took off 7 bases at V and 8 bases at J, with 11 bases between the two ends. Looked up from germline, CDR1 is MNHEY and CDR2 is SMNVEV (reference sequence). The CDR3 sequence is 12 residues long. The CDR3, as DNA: TGTGCCAGCATTTTCGTGGGGGAAAAACTGTTTTTT. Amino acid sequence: CASIFVGEKLFF.

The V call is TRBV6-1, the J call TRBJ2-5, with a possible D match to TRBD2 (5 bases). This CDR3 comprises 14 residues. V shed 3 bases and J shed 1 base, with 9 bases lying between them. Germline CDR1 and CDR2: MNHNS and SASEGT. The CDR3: CASSDGLRQETQYF. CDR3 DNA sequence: TGTGCCAGCAGTGATGGACTCCGCCAAGAGACCCAGTACTTC.